This TCR beta chain appears in the sequencing data of a study of T cells in Graves' hyperthyroidism and ophthalmopathy. With V trimmed by 1 base and J by 7 bases, 6 bases remained unmatched. CDR1 KGHSH and CDR2 LQKENI come from the germline V gene. CDR3 length: 14 amino acids. Clinical symptoms, serum thyroxine and TRAb, thyroid ultrasound and orbital computed tomography together formed the diagnostic basis. There are a few counts of this clonotype. The antigen remains unidentified. Regions amplified from RNA transcripts were the TCR beta CDR3 regions. HTBI primers drove first-round RT-PCR of the TCR CDR3. A single record per CDR3 protein comes from TCRdb applying MiXCR to the multiplex PCR reads. The table includes a few hundred thousand distinct CDR3 sequences, approximately 14% detected once. Whole-study results and caveats: Most clonotypes that expanded in the thyroid above 0.001 also showed up in blood.

The TCR sequence derives from a woman aged 18-29 years with Graves' hyperthyroidism. This chain links TRBV18 with TRBJ1-1, with 7 bases lining up with TRBD1. Material: blood. The CDR3 reads CASSPHYRDSEAFF. CDR3 coding DNA: TGTGCCAGCTCACCACACTACCGGGACAGTGAAGCTTTCTTT.